The clone carrying this T cell receptor (beta chain) was found many times. What it recognizes is unknown. The CDR3 covers 14 residues. Germline-derived CDR1 and CDR2 are SGHTA and FQGNSA. With 1 base clipped from V and 5 bases from J, the junction kept 3 bases outside the gene matches. This sample is part of a study of T cells in Graves' hyperthyroidism and ophthalmopathy. About the study: Prior to any treatment, at the point of initial diagnosis, peripheral blood was collected.

The investigators amplified TCR beta CDR3 regions from RNA transcripts. The HTBI set primed first-round TCR CDR3 RT-PCR. TCRdb redid the calling of the multiplex PCR reads with MiXCR, one entry per CDR3 protein. The data show a few hundred thousand distinct CDR3 sequences, with about 20% seen just once and 45% to 50% held by the top ten. Regarding the study as a whole: Among thyroid clonotypes expanded above 0.001, most also appeared in blood.

Diagnostic assessment was based on clinical symptoms, serum thyroxine and TRAb, thyroid ultrasound and orbital computed tomography. Sample: blood. The chain is built from TRBV7-2 and TRBJ2-7; the match to TRBD2 covers 9 bases. This clonotype was sampled from a woman in her 70s with Graves' ophthalmopathy. CDR3 sequence reads: CASSLVAGADEQYF. The DNA for the CDR3 is TGTGCCAGCAGCTTAGTAGCGGGAGCCGACGAGCAGTACTTC.